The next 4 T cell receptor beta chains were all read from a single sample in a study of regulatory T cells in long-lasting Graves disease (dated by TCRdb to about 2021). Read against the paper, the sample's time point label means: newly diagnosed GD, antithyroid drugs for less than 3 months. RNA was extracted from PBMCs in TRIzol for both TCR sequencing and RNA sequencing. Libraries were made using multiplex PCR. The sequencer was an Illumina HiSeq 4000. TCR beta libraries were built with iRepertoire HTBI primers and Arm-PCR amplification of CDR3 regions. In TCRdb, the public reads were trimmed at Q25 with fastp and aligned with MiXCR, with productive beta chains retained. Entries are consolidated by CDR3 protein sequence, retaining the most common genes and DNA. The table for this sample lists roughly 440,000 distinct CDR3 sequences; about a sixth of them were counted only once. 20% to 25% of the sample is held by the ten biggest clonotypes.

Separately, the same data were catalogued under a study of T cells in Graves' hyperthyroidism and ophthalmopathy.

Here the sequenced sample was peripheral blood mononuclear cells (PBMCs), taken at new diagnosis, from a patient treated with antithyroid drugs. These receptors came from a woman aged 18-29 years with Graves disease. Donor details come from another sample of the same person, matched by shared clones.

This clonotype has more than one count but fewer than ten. The CDR3 sequence: CATSATARNEQFF. CDR3 coding DNA: TGTGCCACCAGCGCGACAGCCCGTAATGAGCAGTTCTTC. The V gene is TRBV24-1, the J gene TRBJ2-1; maybe TRBD1 (5 bases). The CDR3 is made up of 13 amino acids. Trimming cost V 7 bases and J 7 bases, with 13 bases left between them. Germline V gives CDR1 KGHDR, CDR2 SFDVKD.

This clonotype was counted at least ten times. CDR3 protein: CASSQETPGGGYTF. The DNA of the CDR3 is TGTGCCAGCAGCCAAGAGACCCCAGGGGGTGGCTACACCTTC. This chain links TRBV3-1 with TRBJ1-2, with TRBD1 matching over 7 bases. The CDR3 contains 14 residues. With V trimmed by 0 bases and J by 7 bases, 5 bases remained unmatched. Germline V lookup: CDR1 LGHDT, CDR2 YNNKEL (reference sequence).

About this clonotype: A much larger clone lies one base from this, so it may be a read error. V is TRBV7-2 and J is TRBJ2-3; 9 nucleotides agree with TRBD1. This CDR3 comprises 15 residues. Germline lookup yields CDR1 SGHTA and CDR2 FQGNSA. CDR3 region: CTSNLGQGRSDTQYF. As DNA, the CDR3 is TGTACCAGCAACTTAGGACAGGGGCGATCAGATACGCAGTATTTT.

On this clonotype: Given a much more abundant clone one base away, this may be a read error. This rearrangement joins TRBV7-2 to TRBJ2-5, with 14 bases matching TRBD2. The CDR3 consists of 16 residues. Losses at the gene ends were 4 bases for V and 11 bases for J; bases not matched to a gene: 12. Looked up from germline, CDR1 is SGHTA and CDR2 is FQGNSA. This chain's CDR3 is CASSSRLAGGYNEQYF. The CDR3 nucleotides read TGTGCCAGCAGCTCCAGACTAGCGGGAGGGTACAATGAGCAGTACTTC.